Listed below are T cell receptor beta chains from one sample, sequenced in a study of T cell responses to AZD1222 COVID-19 vaccine. Assay used: immunoSEQ multiplex PCR; TCRdb lists only in-frame clones, some missing. The sample consists of fewer than 90,000 clones, 89% of them appearing once. The specimen was peripheral blood, collected 28 days after the second AZD1222 dose. The receptors originated from an adult who received the AZD1222 COVID-19 vaccine. Both conserved end residues are part of each CDR3. A D gene is named only where the DNA matches it firmly. Size values are once, few and many counts, or a class for expanded clones, and some rows have none.

J	V	size	D	CDR3	DNA
TRBJ1-2	TRBV28	-	TRBD1	CAIHRGWTPTNYGYTF	TGTGCCATCCACAGGGGATGGACTCCTACTAACTATGGCTACACCTTC
TRBJ2-7	TRBV27	-	TRBD1	CASSLSWGVRDRSYEQYF	TGTGCCAGCAGTTTATCGTGGGGCGTCCGGGACAGATCCTACGAGCAGTACTTC
TRBJ2-4	TRBV6-5	-	-	CASSYEYIQYF	TGTGCCAGCAGTTACGAGTACATTCAGTACTTC
TRBJ2-3	TRBV27	once	-	CASTAQFGGVGTDTQYF	TGTGCCAGCACTGCTCAATTCGGGGGCGTGGGCACAGATACGCAGTATTTT
TRBJ2-1	TRBV11-2	few	-	CASSLGHGNEQFF	TGTGCCAGCAGTTTAGGGCATGGAAATGAGCAGTTCTTC
TRBJ2-1	TRBV10-1	once	-	CASSEQVGNEQFF	TGCGCCAGCAGTGAGCAGGTGGGGAATGAGCAGTTCTTC
TRBJ1-1	TRBV19	-	-	CASSITDAGFEAFF	TGTGCCAGTAGTATTACAGATGCCGGTTTTGAAGCTTTCTTT
TRBJ2-7	TRBV19	-	TRBD2	CASSINPGGYEQYF	TGTGCCAGTAGTATAAACCCGGGGGGTTACGAGCAGTACTTC
TRBJ1-2	TRBV7-9	-	-	CASSPPLRDVTSENYGYTF	TGTGCCAGCAGCCCCCCCCTCCGGGACGTCACCAGCGAGAACTATGGCTACACCTTC
TRBJ2-7	TRBV20-1	-	TRBD2	CSASIAGRSYEQYF	TGCAGTGCTAGTATAGCCGGGAGGTCCTACGAGCAGTACTTC
TRBJ1-5	TRBV7-8	-	-	CASSPGENQPQHF	TGTGCCAGCAGCCCCGGGGAAAATCAGCCCCAGCATTTT
TRBJ1-2	TRBV6-2/TRBV6-3	-	TRBD1	CASSYRTGDLYGYTF	TGTGCCAGCAGTTACCGGACAGGGGACCTCTATGGCTACACCTTC
TRBJ2-7	TRBV5-1	-	TRBD2	CASSPLGSGGIDSYEQYF	TGCGCCAGCAGCCCCCTGGGGAGCGGGGGGATTGACTCCTACGAGCAGTACTTC